One sample yielded the 16 T cell receptor beta chains listed below, sequenced in a study of T cell responses to AZD1222 COVID-19 vaccine. Profiling relied on immunoSEQ multiplex PCR, and the TCRdb table lists in-frame clones only, not all of them. The sample holds roughly 180,000 clones, 75% to 90% seen once. The source material was peripheral blood, sampled on day 0 of MenACWY control vaccination. The source of these receptors is an adult in good health.

This chain connects TRBV6-6 to TRBJ2-2, with 8 bases matching TRBD1. Germline V CDR1 and CDR2: MNHNY, SVGAGI (reference sequence). V shed 5 bases and J 6 bases; nucleotides not matched to a gene: 8. This CDR3 spans 15 amino acids. CDR3 region: CASSPHVDRAGELFF. DNA for the CDR3: TGTGCCAGCAGTCCACACGTGGACAGGGCCGGGGAGCTGTTTTTT.

This clone was observed a single time. The gene calls are TRBV3-1 (or the pseudogene TRBV3-2) and TRBJ1-4; the D gene is possibly TRBD1 (5 bases). CDR3 length equals 15 residues. Trimming took 3 bases from V and 8 from J, leaving 16 bases between them. Germline V gives CDR1 LGHDT, CDR2 YNNKEL (reference sequence). As DNA, the CDR3 is TGTGCCAGCAGCCATAAAGTTGGGACCTTAGAAAAACTGTTTTTT. Its protein product is CASSHKVGTLEKLFF.

In its sample, this clone ranks as medium-sized. V is TRBV4-1 and J is TRBJ1-1; D is unresolved. Germline V CDR1 and CDR2: MGHRA, YSYEKL. The CDR3 totals 12 residues. The V and J ends lost 1 base and 3 bases respectively, with 3 bases between them. This chain's CDR3 is CASSQGYTEAFF. In DNA, the CDR3 is TGCGCCAGCAGCCAAGGGTACACTGAAGCTTTCTTT.

The rearrangement links TRBV4-1 to TRBJ1-6; 7 bases are a match to TRBD1. Trimming at V came to 0 bases and at J to 13 bases, leaving 9 bases not matched to a gene. Germline-derived CDR1 and CDR2 are MGHRA and YSYEKL. The CDR3 runs 15 residues. CDR3 residues: CASSQEGQNERPLHF. The CDR3 nucleotides read TGCGCCAGCAGCCAAGAGGGACAGAACGAAAGGCCCCTCCACTTT.

Only a few counts were recorded for this clone. The genes are TRBV2 and TRBJ1-1; D remains unclear. V lost 5 bases and J lost 0, with 7 bases in between. CDR3 length: 13 residues. Germline V CDR1 and CDR2: SNHLY, FYNNEI. CDR3 loop: CASSTDLNTEAFF. In nucleotides, the CDR3 is TGTGCCAGCAGTACGGACCTGAACACTGAAGCTTTCTTT.

The V and J genes are TRBV10-1 and TRBJ1-2; 8 nucleotides line up with TRBD1. This CDR3 region has 13 residues. Germline-derived CDR1 and CDR2 are WNHNN and SYGVQD (reference sequence). The V gene end was trimmed by 11 bases and the J gene end by 4 bases; junction bases not matched to a gene: 9. The CDR3 DNA sequence: TGCGCCGCTTCAGGGGGCGACGGCTATGGCTACACCTTC. This codes for CAASGGDGYGYTF.

This clone was seen just once. The genes are TRBV28 and TRBJ1-5; D is unclear. This CDR3 spans 16 amino acids. Per germline, CDR1 MDHEN and CDR2 SYDVKM. Trimming cost V 5 bases and J 4 bases, with 18 bases left between them. The CDR3 nucleotides are TGTGCCAGCAGTCCAATCTCTTCTTATGGGAATCAGCCCCAGCATTTT. Translated, it gives CASSPISSYGNQPQHF.

The chain is built from TRBV28 and TRBJ1-1; D may be TRBD1 (5 bases). The CDR3 loop spans 14 amino acids. From germline, CDR1 is MDHEN and CDR2 SYDVKM. Between the trimmed V and J ends, which lost 7 bases and 7 bases, there was a span of 19 bases. The CDR3 region has the DNA TGTGCCAGCACTATTGTAGGGGATGGTATTGAAGCTTTCTTT. Its protein product is CASTIVGDGIEAFF.

This clone was seen only once. CDR3 residues: CASSARVGGQETQYF. CDR3 nucleotides: TGTGCCAGCAGCGCGCGGGTCGGGGGACAAGAGACCCAGTACTTC. The chain joins TRBV5-4 to TRBJ2-5; possible D gene TRBD2, 6 bases. Trimming pared 4 bases from V and 2 bases from J, leaving 15 bases between. CDR1 SGHNT and CDR2 YYREEE come from the germline V gene (reference sequence). The CDR3 is made up of 15 amino acids.

The chain recombines TRBV6-6 with TRBJ2-3, with 7 bases lining up with TRBD2. CDR3 length: 14 amino acids. Germline lookup yields CDR1 MNHNY and CDR2 SVGAGI (reference sequence). V dropped 9 bases and J dropped 2; count of bases not matched to a gene: 8. CDR3 protein: CASQQAGPTDTQYF. The DNA for the CDR3 is TGTGCCAGTCAACAAGCGGGGCCCACAGATACGCAGTATTTT.

This clone was detected only once. The chain joins TRBV7-2 to TRBJ2-7; perhaps D is TRBD1 or TRBD2 (5 bases each). The germline V and J ends were trimmed by 6 bases and 0 bases, with 12 bases remaining between them. CDR1 is SGHTA, CDR2 FQGNSA, per germline. This CDR3 is 14 amino acids long. This CDR3 reads CASSYRDHSYEQYF. The CDR3 nucleotides read TGTGCCAGCAGTTACCGGGACCACTCCTACGAGCAGTACTTC.

This sequence joins TRBV3-1 (or the pseudogene TRBV3-2) and TRBJ1-3, with 8 nucleotides matching TRBD1. Germline values: CDR1 LGHDT, CDR2 YNNKEL (reference sequence). CDR3 length equals 16 residues. V lost 4 bases to trimming and J lost 0 bases; unmatched junction nucleotides: 5. The CDR3 nucleotides are TGTGCCAGCAGCCCCCGGACAGGGAGCTCTGGAAACACCATATATTTT. Its protein is CASSPRTGSSGNTIYF.

The genes are TRBV6-5 and TRBJ1-2; D not resolved. V gave up 8 bases and J gave up 0 bases, with 7 bases separating them. The CDR3 is 12 residues long. Germline loops: CDR1 MNHEY, CDR2 SVGAGI. CDR3 nucleotides: TGTGCCAGCTCGACGGCTAACTATGGCTACACCTTC. It specifies CASSTANYGYTF.

The chain combines TRBV6-5 with TRBJ2-1; 9 nucleotides line up with TRBD2. V lost 7 bases, J lost 6 bases, and 7 bases stayed unmatched. The length of the CDR3 is 14 residues. CDR1 MNHEY and CDR2 SVGAGI come from the germline V gene. This chain's CDR3 is CASTGGRGLNEQFF. CDR3 sequence (DNA): TGTGCCAGCACCGGCGGGAGGGGGCTCAATGAGCAGTTCTTC.

This clone appeared a few times. The chain joins TRBV28 to TRBJ1-3; 8 bases fit TRBD1. Per germline, CDR1 MDHEN and CDR2 SYDVKM. The CDR3 sequence is 15 residues long. J gave up 3 bases and V 6 bases, and 7 bases lay outside the gene matches. DNA of the CDR3: TGTGCCAGCAGCTCAGGGGGCGCCGGTGGAAACACCATATATTTT. It encodes CASSSGGAGGNTIYF.

The chain joins TRBV3-1 (or the pseudogene TRBV3-2) to TRBJ2-1, with 7 nucleotides matching TRBD2. The germline gives CDR1 LGHDT, CDR2 YNNKEL (reference sequence). Unmatched junction bases numbered 19, after V lost 4 bases and J lost 7 bases. There are 18 residues in the CDR3. The CDR3: CASSPDPLGAGSRNEQFF. The CDR3 DNA sequence: TGTGCCAGCAGCCCTGACCCCCTTGGAGCGGGGAGTCGAAATGAGCAGTTCTTC.